Included here is one T cell receptor (beta chain) sequence, with context. Its antigen is still unknown. The V end lost 3 bases, the J end lost 4 bases, and 9 bases lay between the germline ends. The germline gives CDR1 SGHTA, CDR2 FQGNSA. This CDR3 comprises 13 residues. Libraries were prepared by immunoSEQ multiplex PCR; TCRdb keeps only in-frame clonotypes and omits some of them. This sample has about 21,000 clones, with 85% to 90% found just once. The data were obtained in a study of T cells in localized non-small cell lung cancer. Study-wide points: Investigators sequenced only a single tumor region, leaving heterogeneity possible. The study detected a median approximately 55 of the top 100 tumor clones in adjacent lung. Higher adjacent-lung clonality was associated with shorter survival.

V usage is TRBV7-2 and J usage is TRBJ2-5, with D perhaps TRBD1 (5 bases). The clonotype originates from a woman aged 40-75 years with stage II squamous cell lung carcinoma. The sample in question was PBMCs, obtained before any cancer treatment. The CDR3 nucleotides are TGTGCCAGCAGCTTGTCAGGGTCAGAGACCCAGTACTTC. Amino acids: CASSLSGSETQYF.